The 5 T cell receptor beta chains presented below share a single source sample, sequenced in a study of neurological immune-mediated disorders. TCRdb fed the 5' RACE reads into MiXCR, producing one record per CDR3 protein. The table has about 71,000 distinct CDR3 sequences, 4.5% to 5.5% seen once; the top ten hold approximately 7%. Sequenced input: PBMCs. The receptors stem from a man aged 30-40 years with multiple sclerosis.

This clonotype was observed many times. V usage is TRBV10-3 and J usage is TRBJ2-6; D is uncertain. Between the trimmed V and J ends, which lost 7 bases and 0 bases, there was a span of 4 bases. The CDR3 loop spans 13 amino acids. CDR1 is ENHRY and CDR2 is SYGVKD in the germline V gene. The CDR3 loop is CAITSSGANVLTF. The CDR3 coding sequence is TGTGCCATCACATCCTCTGGGGCCAACGTCCTGACTTTC.

This clonotype has just a few counts. CDR3 protein: CASSSTTVCSGNTIYF. Here the CDR3 DNA reads TGTGCCAGCAGCTCAACGACAGTGTGCTCTGGAAACACCATATATTTT. The chain couples TRBV7-3 to TRBJ1-3; D possibly corresponds to TRBD1 (5 bases). Trimming removed 4 bases at V and 0 bases at J, with 13 bases between. CDR1 and CDR2 (germline): SGHTA, FQGTGA. This CDR3 is 16 amino acids long.

This clonotype was detected ten times or more. The gene calls are TRBV5-1 and TRBJ1-2; unclear D gene. V was cut by 0 bases and J by 2 bases, with 8 bases left in between. This CDR3 comprises 14 residues. Per the germline V gene, CDR1 is SGHRS and CDR2 is YFSETQ. The CDR3 DNA reads as TGCGCCAGCAGCTTGGCTATAGGCAACTATGGCTACACCTTC. As protein: CASSLAIGNYGYTF.

This clonotype has a count of ten or more. The V and J genes are TRBV4-1 and TRBJ2-3, with a possible D match to TRBD2 (6 bases). The germline V and J ends were trimmed by 4 bases and 0 bases, with 14 bases remaining between them. CDR3 length: 16 residues. CDR1 MGHRA and CDR2 YSYEKL come from the germline V gene. The CDR3 region has the DNA TGCGCCAGCAGCCCCCGTGCTAGCGAGAGCACAGATACGCAGTATTTT. Encoded protein: CASSPRASESTDTQYF.

This clonotype was counted many times. V and J are TRBV6-6 and TRBJ1-1, with TRBD1 as a possible D gene (5 bases). The V and J ends lost 6 bases and 0 bases respectively, with 11 bases between them. The CDR3 contains 14 residues. Looked up from germline, CDR1 is MNHNY and CDR2 is SVGAGI (reference sequence). CDR3 loop: CASSPTAMNTEAFF. The CDR3 DNA follows: TGTGCCAGCAGCCCGACAGCTATGAACACTGAAGCTTTCTTT.